Each of the 19 T cell receptor beta chains below was sequenced from the same sample in a study of T-cell reconstitution after alpha-beta-depleted transplantation in children. A TCRbeta library incorporating unique molecular identifiers was prepared. TCRdb used MiXCR to reprocess the PCR reads, holding one entry per CDR3 protein. The sample yields over 550,000 distinct CDR3 sequences, over 9.5% seen once. Material: PBMCs from the stem cell graft donor, obtained from the stem cell graft. These receptors were obtained from a human donor who donated a stem cell graft to a child with acute myeloid leukemia.

The V and J genes are TRBV2 and TRBJ2-5, with 8 bases aligning to TRBD2. The CDR3 has 15 residues. Germline V gene data show CDR1 as SNHLY and CDR2 as FYNNEI. Unmatched junction bases numbered 14, after V lost 10 bases and J lost 4 bases. The CDR3 nucleotides are TGTGCCACCAAACCCCAAACTAGCGGCGGAGAGACCCAGTACTTC. Amino acids: CATKPQTSGGETQYF.

This clonotype was observed a handful of times. The rearrangement joins TRBV12-3 or TRBV12-4 to TRBJ2-1; TRBD2 matches at 7 bases. Unmatched junction bases numbered 8, after V lost 6 bases and J lost 0 bases. The CDR3 spans 16 residues. The DNA of the CDR3 is TGTGCCAGCAGGAACCTGGGCGGGAGCTCCTACAATGAGCAGTTCTTC. Amino acids: CASRNLGGSSYNEQFF.

This clonotype has just a few counts. CDR3: CASSTGGSRQIEQYF. The CDR3 DNA reads TGTGCCAGCTCCACTGGGGGATCTCGGCAAATCGAGCAGTACTTC. The chain has TRBV7-2 and TRBJ2-7; the D gene could be TRBD1 or TRBD2 (5 bases each). Trimming took off 8 bases at V and 6 bases at J, with 23 bases between the two ends. The CDR3 loop spans 15 amino acids. CDR1 is SGHTA, CDR2 FQGNSA, per germline.

This clonotype was seen many times. The rearrangement uses TRBV7-3 and TRBJ1-1; 8 bases are shared with TRBD1. Germline trimming cut 6 bases from V and 3 bases from J; bases unmatched to any gene: 6. The CDR3 loop spans 14 amino acids. The germline CDR1 and CDR2 sequences are SGHTA and FQGTGA. For the CDR3, the DNA is TGTGCCAGCAGTAACAGGGGGAGAGACACTGAAGCTTTCTTT. It codes for CASSNRGRDTEAFF.

The rearrangement links TRBV12-3 or TRBV12-4 to TRBJ2-7; TRBD2 aligns across 8 bases. V gave up 8 bases and J gave up 1 base; unmatched junction bases: 7. The CDR3 extends over 14 amino acids. CDR3 sequence: CASGTGGASYEQYF. The DNA of the CDR3 is TGTGCCAGCGGGACGGGAGGGGCGTCCTACGAGCAGTACTTC.

In the case of this clonotype: Compared with germline, one end of the junction differs, possibly owing to a read error. The chain has TRBV7-7 and TRBJ2-2; possibly TRBD1 or TRBD2 for D (5 bases each). CDR3 length: 17 amino acids. Per germline, CDR1 SSHAT and CDR2 FNYEAQ (reference sequence). The CDR3 loop reads CASSLGWGSKYTGELFF. CDR3 coding DNA: TGTGCTAGCAGCTTAGGCTGGGGGAGCAAGTACACCGGGGAGCTGTTTTTT.

In its sample, this clonotype was seen many times. The rearrangement joins TRBV5-1 to TRBJ2-2; 11 bases are a match to TRBD2. The ends lost 4 bases at V and 4 bases at J; junction bases unmatched: 9. This CDR3 spans 17 amino acids. Per germline, CDR1 SGHRS and CDR2 YFSETQ. Written as DNA, the CDR3 is TGCGCCAGCAGCACAGGGACTAGCGGTTCTTTCACCGGGGAGCTGTTTTTT. Protein sequence: CASSTGTSGSFTGELFF.

This clonotype has only a few counts. The genes are TRBV6-6 and TRBJ2-7; D not resolved. Germline V gene data show CDR1 as MNHNY and CDR2 as SVGAGI (reference sequence). The CDR3 has 12 amino acids. V lost 6 bases to trimming and J lost 7 bases, with 13 bases between them. Here the CDR3 reads CASRFTSQEQYF. For the CDR3, the DNA is TGTGCCAGCAGATTTACGTCTCAGGAGCAGTACTTC.

Turning to this clonotype: Its ends do not fully match the called genes, so a read error is possible. The rearrangement links TRBV20-1 to TRBJ2-1, with TRBD1 as a possible D gene (6 bases). This CDR3 spans 17 amino acids. Germline V gene sequence: CDR1 DFQATT, CDR2 SNEGSKA (reference sequence). CDR3 protein: CCARVMAPRGSYNEQFF. CDR3 in DNA: TGCTGTGCTAGAGTAATGGCCCCCAGGGGCTCCTACAATGAGCAGTTCTTC.

This clonotype occurred many times. The chain combines TRBV6-2 or TRBV6-3 with TRBJ2-7; D tentatively reads TRBD1 or TRBD2 (5 bases each). Looked up from germline, CDR1 is MNHEY and CDR2 is SVGEGT. This CDR3 is built from 14 residues. V shed 6 bases and J shed 2 bases, with 14 bases lying between them. The chain's CDR3 is CASSMGRMTYEQYF. The CDR3 DNA follows: TGTGCCAGCAGCATGGGACGGATGACCTACGAGCAGTACTTC.

This clonotype came up a few times. The chain carries TRBV10-3 and TRBJ1-2; possible D gene TRBD1, 5 bases. Between the trimmed V and J ends, which lost 0 bases and 6 bases, there was a span of 14 bases. The CDR3 consists of 15 residues. CDR1 and CDR2 from the germline V gene are ENHRY and SYGVKD. CDR3 coding DNA: TGTGCCATCAGTGAGTCCGGAGGGGCAAAGGATGGCTACACCTTC. It is translated as CAISESGGAKDGYTF.

The chain recombines TRBV28 with TRBJ2-7, with TRBD2 matching 15 bases. Germline V CDR1 and CDR2: MDHEN, SYDVKM. The CDR3 extends over 16 amino acids. Trimming cost V 5 bases and J 5 bases; bases outside gene matches: 7. The CDR3 DNA follows: TGTGCCAGCAGTGGTATGGGACTAGCGGGAGGACACGAGCAGTACTTC. Translated: CASSGMGLAGGHEQYF.

The chain joins TRBV5-1 to TRBJ1-3; D gene uncertain. V was cut by 0 bases and J by 8 bases, with 21 bases left in between. Germline values: CDR1 SGHRS, CDR2 YFSETQ. This CDR3 region has 17 residues. The CDR3 region has the DNA TGCGCCAGCAGCTTGGAAGGGCCAGATAGGAGCGGCGACACCATATATTTT. It encodes CASSLEGPDRSGDTIYF.

The sample holds a few counts of this clonotype. The chain carries TRBV9 and TRBJ2-7, with TRBD2 as a possible D gene (7 bases). Germline V lookup: CDR1 SGDLS, CDR2 YYNGEE. There are 17 residues in the CDR3. V lost 4 bases and J 7 bases, leaving 27 bases between the germline ends. CDR3 in amino acids: CASSSSSGGGTLGEQYF. CDR3 nucleotides: TGTGCCAGCAGCTCCTCGTCGGGGGGCGGGACCTTAGGGGAGCAGTACTTC.

V usage is TRBV6-1 and J usage is TRBJ1-1; TRBD1 is a possible D gene (5 bases). The V gene lost 7 bases and the J gene lost 2 bases, with 20 bases spanning the gap. Germline CDR1 is MNHNS and CDR2 is SASEGT. CDR3 length: 16 residues. The CDR3 is CASIPIMTAINTEAFF. The CDR3 DNA sequence: TGTGCCAGCATCCCCATAATGACAGCCATCAACACTGAAGCTTTCTTT.

CDR3 region: CASTGRKGAEQYF. The CDR3 DNA reads as TGTGCCAGCACCGGACGAAAGGGGGCCGAGCAGTACTTC. The rearrangement joins TRBV6-2 or TRBV6-3 to TRBJ2-7; 7 bases map to TRBD1. J lost 6 bases, V lost 7 bases, and 9 bases had no gene match. CDR1 MNHEY and CDR2 SVGEGT come from the germline V gene. The CDR3 has 13 amino acids.

The table lists this clonotype with a few counts. The chain has TRBV14 and TRBJ2-3, with no clear D. The CDR3 consists of 13 residues. Trimming shortened V by 3 bases and J by 5 bases, and 9 bases separated the two germline ends. The germline CDR1 and CDR2 sequences are SGHDN and FVKESK. The CDR3 coding sequence is TGTGCCAGCAGCCACCCCGTAGGAGATACGCAGTATTTT. Its protein is CASSHPVGDTQYF.

This clonotype has ten or more counts. V is TRBV4-3 and J is TRBJ2-3; 8 positions agree with TRBD2. The V and J ends lost 4 bases and 6 bases, in that order; junction bases with no gene match: 12. Per the germline V gene, CDR1 is LGHNA and CDR2 is YSLEER. The CDR3 spans 16 residues. The CDR3 sequence is CASSLQSGGLGDTQYF. The CDR3 DNA reads as TGCGCCAGCAGCCTTCAGTCGGGAGGGCTAGGCGATACGCAGTATTTT.

The sample holds a few counts of this clonotype. V gene TRBV7-8 combines with J gene TRBJ2-3, with D perhaps matching TRBD2 (5 bases). Germline CDR1 and CDR2: SGHVS and FQNEAQ. This CDR3 is built from 17 residues. V was trimmed by 4 bases and J by 1 base, leaving 18 bases between them. CDR3 in amino acids: CASSSRGGGLGTDTQYF. In DNA form, the CDR3 reads TGTGCCAGCAGCTCCCGCGGAGGAGGACTGGGCACAGATACGCAGTATTTT.